This T cell receptor beta chain appears in the sequencing data of a study of T cells after somatic rescue of genetic block. Generated by immunoSEQ multiplex PCR, the TCRdb table keeps only in-frame clones and is missing some. The table shows tens of thousands of clones, with around 90% occurring only once. This CDR3 is built from 14 residues. Trimming removed 4 bases from V and 4 bases from J, with 13 bases in between. In germline, CDR1 is SEHNR, CDR2 FQNEAQ (reference sequence). The sample consisted of peripheral blood mononuclear cells (PBMCs). This clonotype originated in a man in his forties or fifties. The V gene is TRBV7-9, the J gene TRBJ1-2; D is uncertain. CDR3 loop: CASSSSHSTYGYTF. As DNA, the CDR3 is TGTGCCAGCAGCTCCTCGCACAGTACCTATGGCTACACCTTC.